This TCR beta chain was documented in a study of neurological immune-mediated disorders. This clonotype was recorded at least ten times. Time point here: longitudinal time-point 2. From the 5' RACE reads, TCRdb called clonotypes with MiXCR, one entry per CDR3 protein. The sample contains fewer than 40,000 distinct CDR3 sequences, about an eighth of which appear only once. The source is a woman in her thirties or forties in good health. Sequenced material: PBMCs.

The CDR3 protein is CSAPVRSGTAREQYF. The DNA of the CDR3 is TGCAGTGCGCCGGTCCGCTCCGGGACCGCTCGGGAGCAGTACTTC. J is TRBJ2-7 and V is TRBV20-1, with D tentatively TRBD1 or TRBD2 (5 bases each). Germline V gene sequence: CDR1 DFQATT, CDR2 SNEGSKA (reference sequence). Trimming stripped 6 bases from V and 7 bases from J, with 25 bases between. This CDR3 has 15 amino acids.